Many counts were recorded for the clone carrying this T cell receptor (beta chain). This entry is derived from a study of patients and donors after allogeneic stem cell transplantation. TCRdb recomputed calls from the RT-PCR reads with MiXCR, one row per CDR3 protein. This sample has hundreds of thousands of distinct CDR3 sequences, with 16% found just once. Deletions cut 2 bases from V and 1 base from J, with 9 bases between. Germline values: CDR1 SGHRS, CDR2 YFSETQ. The CDR3 runs 14 residues. Specimen: blood, either unsorted or a sorted T cell fraction (not recorded which). The sequence derives from a human donor who was either an allogeneic HSCT recipient or a stem cell or donor lymphocyte infusion donor (not recorded which). It is not recorded whose cells these are; they may come from a transplant donor. The chain couples TRBV5-1 to TRBJ1-1, with a tentative D call TRBD1 (5 bases). CDR3 in amino acids: CASSLGDRNTEAFF. As DNA, the CDR3 is TGCGCCAGCAGCTTAGGCGACAGGAACACTGAAGCTTTCTTT.